This T cell receptor beta chain stems from a study of blood T cells in healthy people across ages. Sample-barcoded 5' priming and a J-beta primer mix drove a second PCR of roughly 7 to 11 cycles. In TCRdb, the 5' RACE reads were re-called with MiXCR into one record per CDR3 protein. The sample has some 780,000 distinct CDR3 sequences; approximately 53% are singletons. CDR3 length: 17 amino acids. The V gene lost 2 bases and the J gene lost 2 bases, with 15 bases spanning the gap. In germline, CDR1 is SGHDN, CDR2 FVKESK. The rearrangement uses TRBV14 and TRBJ2-2; possible D gene TRBD2, 6 bases. This TCR came from a middle-aged man in good health. The sequencing input was blood. CDR3 protein: CASSQFGGTGNTGELFF. For the CDR3, the DNA is TGTGCCAGCAGCCAATTTGGAGGGACCGGTAACACCGGGGAGCTGTTTTTT.